Listed below are T cell receptor beta chains from one sample, sequenced in a study of PD-1 blockade in classical Hodgkin lymphoma. Method: immunoSEQ multiplex PCR; TCRdb's copy keeps in-frame clones and lacks some. The table shows some 17,000 clones, with approximately 68% occurring only once. Source: peripheral blood mononuclear cells (PBMCs), taken before the fourth cycle of nivolumab. The receptor set was obtained from a human donor with classical Hodgkin lymphoma. Both conserved end residues are part of each CDR3. A D gene is named only where the DNA matches it firmly. Expanded clones get a size class; other rows say once, few or many, or leave the size out.

D: -; V: TRBV5-5; size: -; J: TRBJ1-2; DNA: TGTGCCAGCAGCTTCGGTGGCAGCCAGGGCGATGGCTACACCTTC; CDR3: CASSFGGSQGDGYTF
D: -; V: TRBV10-3; size: -; J: TRBJ2-3; DNA: TGTGCCATCAGTGAGTCGGTGAGGAAGGACACAGATACGCAGTATTTT; CDR3: CAISESVRKDTDTQYF
D: TRBD2; V: TRBV11-2; size: -; J: TRBJ2-1; DNA: TGTGCCAGCAGCTTAGATCGGGACCCGGGGGGCAATGAGCAGTTCTTC; CDR3: CASSLDRDPGGNEQFF
D: -; V: TRBV19; size: medium-sized; J: TRBJ1-1; DNA: TGTGCCAGTAGTATTCGTAGGAACACTGAAGCTTTCTTT; CDR3: CASSIRRNTEAFF
D: -; V: TRBV11-2; size: -; J: TRBJ2-1; DNA: TGTGCCAGCAGCTTAGGTGGGGCTTTCTCCTACAATGAGCAGTTCTTC; CDR3: CASSLGGAFSYNEQFF
D: TRBD1; V: TRBV18; size: -; J: TRBJ2-7; DNA: TGTGCCAGCTCCCCCGGGACAGGGGACTACGAGCAGTACTTC; CDR3: CASSPGTGDYEQYF
D: TRBD1; V: TRBV4-1; size: -; J: TRBJ2-7; DNA: TGCGCCAGCAGCCAATCCGAGGACAGGGCCTACGAGCAGTACTTC; CDR3: CASSQSEDRAYEQYF
D: -; V: TRBV6-6; size: -; J: TRBJ1-4; DNA: TGTGCCAGCAAAGGACGAAATGAAAAACTGTTTTTT; CDR3: CASKGRNEKLFF
D: -; V: TRBV7-2; size: -; J: TRBJ1-6; DNA: TGTGCCAGCAGCTTAGTGTTTGGGACGGCGGATAATTCACCCCTCCACTTT; CDR3: CASSLVFGTADNSPLHF
D: TRBD1; V: TRBV6-1; size: -; J: TRBJ2-7; DNA: TGTGCCAGCAGTGAATGGGGACAGGGGGCTTACGAGCAGTACTTC; CDR3: CASSEWGQGAYEQYF
D: -; V: TRBV7-9; size: -; J: TRBJ2-7; DNA: TGTGCCAGCAGCCCCGCCGGAGCGGCTACAAGCTACGAGCAGTACTTC; CDR3: CASSPAGAATSYEQYF
D: TRBD2; V: TRBV15; size: -; J: TRBJ2-7; DNA: TGTGCCACCAGCCGTAGCGGGAGGGCCTACGAGCAGTACTTC; CDR3: CATSRSGRAYEQYF
D: -; V: TRBV19; size: few; J: TRBJ2-1; DNA: TGTGCCAGTAGTATGTCCCGGGATTTCAACTCCTACAATGAGCAGTTCTTC; CDR3: CASSMSRDFNSYNEQFF
D: -; V: TRBV21-1; size: -; J: TRBJ2-5; DNA: TGTGCCAGCAGCAGGAGACAGGGGGCTGTACCCCGGGAGACCCAGTACTTC; CDR3: CASSRRQGAVPRETQYF
D: -; V: TRBV29-1; size: few; J: TRBJ2-7; DNA: TGCAGCGTGGGAGCGGGTGAGGGCTACGAGCAGTACTTC; CDR3: CSVGAGEGYEQYF
D: -; V: TRBV11-2; size: -; J: TRBJ2-6; DNA: TGTGCCAGCAGCCCCGGGACGGGGATTGTTGGGGCCAACGTCCTGACTTTC; CDR3: CASSPGTGIVGANVLTF
D: TRBD1; V: TRBV7-3; size: -; J: TRBJ1-2; DNA: TGTGCCAGCAGCTTCGACAGGGGTGGATATGGCTACACCTTC; CDR3: CASSFDRGGYGYTF